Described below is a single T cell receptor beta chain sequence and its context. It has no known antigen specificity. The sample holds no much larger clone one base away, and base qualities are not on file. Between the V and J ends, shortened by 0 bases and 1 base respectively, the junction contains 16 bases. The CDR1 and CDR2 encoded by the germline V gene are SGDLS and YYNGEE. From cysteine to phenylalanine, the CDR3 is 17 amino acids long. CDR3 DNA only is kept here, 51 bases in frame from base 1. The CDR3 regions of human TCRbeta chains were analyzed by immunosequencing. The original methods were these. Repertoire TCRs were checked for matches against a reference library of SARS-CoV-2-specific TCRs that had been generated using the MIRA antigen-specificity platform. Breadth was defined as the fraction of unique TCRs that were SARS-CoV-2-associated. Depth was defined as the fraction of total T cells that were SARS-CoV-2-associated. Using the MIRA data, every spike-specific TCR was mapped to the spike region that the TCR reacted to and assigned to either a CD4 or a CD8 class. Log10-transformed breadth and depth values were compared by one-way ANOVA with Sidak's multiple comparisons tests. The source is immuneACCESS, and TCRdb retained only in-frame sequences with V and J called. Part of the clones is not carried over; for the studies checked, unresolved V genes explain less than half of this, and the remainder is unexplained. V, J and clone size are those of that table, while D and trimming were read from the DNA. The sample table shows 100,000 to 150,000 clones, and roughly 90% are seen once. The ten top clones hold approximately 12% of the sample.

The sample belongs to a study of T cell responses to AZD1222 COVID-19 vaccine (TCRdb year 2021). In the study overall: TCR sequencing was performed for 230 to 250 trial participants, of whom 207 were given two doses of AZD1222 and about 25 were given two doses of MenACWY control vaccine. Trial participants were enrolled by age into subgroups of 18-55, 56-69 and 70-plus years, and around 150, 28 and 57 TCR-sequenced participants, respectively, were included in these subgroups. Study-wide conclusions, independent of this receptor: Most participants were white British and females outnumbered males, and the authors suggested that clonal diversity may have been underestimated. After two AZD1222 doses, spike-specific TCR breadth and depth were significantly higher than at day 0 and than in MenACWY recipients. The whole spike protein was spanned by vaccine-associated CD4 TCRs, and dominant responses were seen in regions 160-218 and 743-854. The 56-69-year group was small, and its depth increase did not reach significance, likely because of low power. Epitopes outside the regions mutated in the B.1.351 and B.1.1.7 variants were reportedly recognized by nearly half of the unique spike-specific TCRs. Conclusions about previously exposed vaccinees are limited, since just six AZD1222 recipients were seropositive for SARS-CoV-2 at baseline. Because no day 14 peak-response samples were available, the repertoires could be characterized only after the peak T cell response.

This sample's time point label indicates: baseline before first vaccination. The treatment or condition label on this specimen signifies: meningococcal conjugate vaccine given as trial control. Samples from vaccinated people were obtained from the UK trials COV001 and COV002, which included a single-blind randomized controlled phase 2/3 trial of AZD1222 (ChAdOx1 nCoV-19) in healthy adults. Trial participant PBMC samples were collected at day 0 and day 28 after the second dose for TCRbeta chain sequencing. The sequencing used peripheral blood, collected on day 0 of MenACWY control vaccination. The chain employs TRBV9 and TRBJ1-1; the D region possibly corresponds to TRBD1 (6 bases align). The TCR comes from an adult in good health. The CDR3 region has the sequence CASSVDLGTPKNTEAFF. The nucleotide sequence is TGTGCCAGCAGCGTAGATCTCGGGACACCAAAGAACACTGAAGCTTTCTTT.